A single sample gave rise to the 30 T cell receptor beta chains below, sequenced in a study of OX40 agonist ivuxolimab in advanced cancers. TCRdb's copy holds only in-frame clones and misses some; the assay was immunoSEQ multiplex PCR. The repertoire includes tens of thousands of clones, about 85% of them detected once, and 0.95% to 1.4% sits in the top ten. The sample consisted of CD4+ or CD8+ T cells sorted from blood, taken in a trial of the OX40 agonist ivuxolimab. The receptors come from an adult with an advanced solid tumor such as melanoma, head and neck, liver or kidney cancer.

This clone has only a few counts. V usage is TRBV30 and J usage is TRBJ1-1, with TRBD1 identical over 7 bases. V trimming: 8 bases; J trimming: 1 base; junction bases outside the gene matches: 1. The CDR3 has 11 amino acids. Germline CDR1 GTSNPN, CDR2 SVGIG (reference sequence). The CDR3 bases are TGTGCCCGACAGGGGAACACTGAAGCTTTCTTT. Its translation is CARQGNTEAFF.

The chain is built from TRBV30 and TRBJ1-5; D perhaps matches TRBD1 (6 bases). From germline, CDR1 is GTSNPN and CDR2 SVGIG (reference sequence). Trimming removed 5 bases from V and 0 bases from J, with 20 bases in between. The CDR3 covers 17 residues. CDR3 coding DNA: TGTGCCTGGGACGCCACGACCGGGACATATAGCAATCAGCCCCAGCATTTT. This gives the protein CAWDATTGTYSNQPQHF.

The rearrangement links TRBV27 to TRBJ2-1; TRBD1 matches 9 bases. The trim removed 1 base at V and 9 bases at J, leaving 4 bases unmatched. The CDR3 runs to 14 residues. Germline assignment: CDR1 MNHEY and CDR2 SMNVEV (reference sequence). CDR3 sequence (DNA): TGTGCCAGCAGTTTATTACAGGGGGCGGGTGAGCAGTTCTTC. Encoded protein: CASSLLQGAGEQFF.

The chain couples TRBV5-1 to TRBJ2-3; D not resolved. Germline V CDR1 and CDR2: SGHRS, YFSETQ. Trimming left V 0 bases short and J 4 bases short, with 6 bases between. This CDR3 is 13 amino acids long. This CDR3 is CASSLAGADTQYF. The CDR3 bases are TGCGCCAGCAGCTTGGCAGGCGCAGATACGCAGTATTTT.

V usage is TRBV21-1 and J usage is TRBJ2-1; the DNA was not compared with TRBD2, the D call given in the table. TRBV21-1 is reported as a pseudogene. The CDR3 covers 14 residues. CDR3 bases: TGTGCCAGCAGCCTGGGACTAGCGTTTAATGAGCAGTTCTTC. Its translation: CASSLGLAFNEQFF.

The rearrangement joins TRBV10-3 to TRBJ2-2; 9 nucleotides align to TRBD1. Per the germline V gene, CDR1 is ENHRY and CDR2 is SYGVKD. J lost 3 bases, V lost 9 bases, and 2 bases had no gene match. The length of the CDR3 is 13 residues. The DNA for the CDR3 is TGTGCCATAGACAGGGGGGACACCGGGGAGCTGTTTTTT. Its translation: CAIDRGDTGELFF.

The chain links TRBV18 to TRBJ1-1; 7 nucleotides agree with TRBD1. The CDR3 has 13 residues. The V segment lost 8 bases and the J segment 7 bases; nucleotides outside the gene matches: 10. Germline CDR1 reads KGHSH; CDR2 reads LQKENI. CDR3 in amino acids: CASAGQATFEAFF. In nucleotides, the CDR3 is TGTGCCAGCGCAGGACAGGCGACCTTTGAAGCTTTCTTT.

The chain joins TRBV6-6 to TRBJ2-3; 11 bases are a match to TRBD2. The CDR3 consists of 16 residues. The junction had 7 bases not matched to a gene; V was cut back by 4 bases and J by 4 bases. Germline V gene sequence: CDR1 MNHNY, CDR2 SVGAGI (reference sequence). The DNA for the CDR3 is TGTGCCAGCAGTTTCTCTTTAGCGGGAGGGCCAGATACGCAGTATTTT. Protein sequence: CASSFSLAGGPDTQYF.

V gene TRBV28 combines with J gene TRBJ1-2; no clear D. CDR1 is MDHEN and CDR2 is SYDVKM in the germline V gene. CDR3 length: 12 residues. Trimming left V 6 bases short and J 1 base short, with 6 bases between. This CDR3 is CASREVNYGYTF. DNA of the CDR3: TGTGCCAGCAGGGAGGTTAACTATGGCTACACCTTC.

The V gene is TRBV28, the J gene TRBJ1-1, with D possibly matching TRBD1 (6 bases). CDR1 and CDR2 from the germline V gene are MDHEN and SYDVKM. This CDR3 has 15 amino acids. Trimming took off 1 base at V and 11 bases at J, with 20 bases between the two ends. CDR3 bases: TGTGCCAGCAGTTTATCCCCTTCACAGGGTTTGTATGCTTTCTTT. Protein product: CASSLSPSQGLYAFF.

The chain recombines TRBV28 with TRBJ2-7, with a tentative D call TRBD1 (6 bases). The CDR3 is 13 amino acids. V gave up 9 bases and J gave up 5 bases, with 17 bases separating them. Germline values: CDR1 MDHEN, CDR2 SYDVKM. The CDR3 spells CASTGQPRHEQYF. The CDR3 region has the DNA TGTGCCAGTACCGGACAGCCGAGACACGAGCAGTACTTC.

The chain recombines TRBV18 with TRBJ2-1; no reliable D call. The V end was cut by 2 bases, the J end by 6 bases, with 5 bases between. The CDR3 is made up of 12 amino acids. Germline V gene data show CDR1 as KGHSH and CDR2 as LQKENI. The CDR3 bases are TGTGCCAGCTCACCAGTCGCCAATGAGCAGTTCTTC. It is translated as CASSPVANEQFF.

CDR3 in amino acids: CASSVGTANSGANVLTF. In DNA, the CDR3 is TGCGCCAGCAGCGTCGGCACGGCGAACTCTGGGGCCAACGTCCTGACTTTC. This chain joins TRBV4-3 and TRBJ2-6; D not resolved. Germline CDR1 is LGHNA and CDR2 is YSLEER. The CDR3 is made up of 17 amino acids. Trimming took off 5 bases at V and 0 bases at J, with 14 bases between the two ends.

The chain recombines TRBV11-2 with TRBJ2-1, with 8 bases matching TRBD1. V was pared by 1 base and J by 0 bases, with 2 bases of the junction left unmatched. This CDR3 region has 16 residues. Per germline, CDR1 SGHAT and CDR2 FQNNGV. Written as DNA, the CDR3 is TGTGCCAGCAGCTTAGGACAGGGGAGCTCCTACAATGAGCAGTTCTTC. This encodes CASSLGQGSSYNEQFF.

This clone was seen only a few times. V usage is TRBV27 and J usage is TRBJ1-1; TRBD1 aligns across 9 bases. Germline CDR1 reads MNHEY; CDR2 reads SMNVEV (reference sequence). The CDR3 consists of 15 residues. Trimming cost V 6 bases and J 0 bases; bases outside gene matches: 5. The CDR3 region is CASRTGGLMNTEAFF. The CDR3 nucleotides read TGTGCCAGCAGAACAGGGGGCCTCATGAACACTGAAGCTTTCTTT.

The V call is TRBV13, the J call TRBJ2-3, with 8 positions matching TRBD2. The CDR3 loop spans 14 amino acids. The V segment lost 3 bases and the J segment 6 bases; nucleotides outside the gene matches: 5. The germline gives CDR1 PRHDT, CDR2 FYEKMQ (reference sequence). DNA of the CDR3: TGTGCCAGCAGCTTTGGCGGGAGGAGGGATACGCAGTATTTT. It translates to CASSFGGRRDTQYF.

This chain joins TRBV7-2 and TRBJ2-3; 9 nucleotides align to TRBD2. This CDR3 is 16 amino acids long. Per the germline V gene, CDR1 is SGHTA and CDR2 is FQGNSA. V lost 7 bases and J lost 2; bases outside the gene matches: 10. CDR3: CASTPPGGRDTDTQYF. Here the CDR3 DNA reads TGTGCCAGCACCCCCCCGGGCGGGAGGGACACAGATACGCAGTATTTT. The variable domain in full, with the rest retrieved from reference TRBV7-2 and TRBJ2-3, is GAGVSQSPSNKVTEKGKDVELRCDPISGHTALYWYRQSLGQGLEFLIYFQGNSAPDKSGLPSDRFSAERTGGSVSTLTIQRTQQEDSAVYLCASTPPGGRDTDTQYFGPGTRLTVL.

CDR3 sequence reads: CASSLQTPDTQYF. DNA of the CDR3: TGTGCCAGCAGCTTGCAAACTCCAGATACGCAGTATTTT. The gene calls are TRBV7-2 and TRBJ2-3; D gene unclear. From germline, CDR1 is SGHTA and CDR2 FQGNSA. The germline V and J ends were trimmed by 3 bases and 4 bases, with 8 bases remaining between them. The CDR3 extends over 13 amino acids. Filled out from reference TRBV7-2 and TRBJ2-3, the complete variable domain reads GAGVSQSPSNKVTEKGKDVELRCDPISGHTALYWYRQSLGQGLEFLIYFQGNSAPDKSGLPSDRFSAERTGGSVSTLTIQRTQQEDSAVYLCASSLQTPDTQYFGPGTRLTVL.

The CDR3: CASSLTLSRGGELFF. DNA of the CDR3: TGTGCCAGCAGCTTAACGCTCTCTCGGGGCGGGGAGCTGTTTTTT. The V and J genes are TRBV7-3 and TRBJ2-2, with D possibly matching TRBD2 (5 bases). Trimming shortened V by 0 bases and J by 7 bases, and 12 bases separated the two germline ends. CDR1 is SGHTA, CDR2 FQGTGA, per germline. The CDR3 is 15 residues long.

The chain is built from TRBV6-1 and TRBJ1-4; a possible D gene is TRBD1 (5 bases). Germline CDR1 is MNHNS and CDR2 is SASEGT. The CDR3 spans 13 residues. Trimming shortened V by 8 bases and J by 7 bases, and 14 bases separated the two germline ends. This CDR3 is CASWRQGGEKLFF. CDR3 nucleotides: TGTGCCAGCTGGAGGCAGGGCGGTGAAAAACTGTTTTTT.

The V and J genes are TRBV5-1 and TRBJ2-7; D call uncertain. Germline V lookup: CDR1 SGHRS, CDR2 YFSETQ. The V end lost 2 bases, the J end lost 0 bases, and 6 bases lay between the germline ends. This CDR3 has 13 residues. CDR3 residues: CASSFDSSYEQYF. The CDR3 DNA follows: TGCGCCAGCAGCTTCGATAGCTCCTACGAGCAGTACTTC.

The J gene is TRBJ2-4, the V gene TRBV6-1, with 9 bases identical to TRBD2. Germline V CDR1 and CDR2: MNHNS, SASEGT. The CDR3 extends over 13 amino acids. Germline trimming cut 6 bases from V and 6 bases from J; bases unmatched to any gene: 3. The CDR3 protein is CASRGTSRNIQYF. The CDR3 region has the DNA TGTGCCAGCAGGGGGACTAGCCGAAACATTCAGTACTTC.

The gene calls are TRBV10-3 and TRBJ2-3; 10 positions agree with TRBD2. The germline V gene has CDR1 ENHRY and CDR2 SYGVKD. CDR3 length: 15 residues. After removal of 3 bases from V and 6 bases from J, the junction contained 6 bases not matched to a gene. The CDR3 nucleotides are TGTGCCATCAGTGAAGCGGGAGGGAATGGGGATACGCAGTATTTT. It codes for CAISEAGGNGDTQYF.

This chain links TRBV19 with TRBJ1-5; D is undetermined. CDR3 size: 14 residues. V lost 6 bases and J 4 bases, leaving 13 bases between the germline ends. The germline V gene has CDR1 LNHDA and CDR2 SQIVND (reference sequence). The CDR3 DNA is TGTGCCAGTAGAGTTTCAGGCGGGAATCAGCCCCAGCATTTT. Translating gives CASRVSGGNQPQHF. The full variable domain, rest sourced from reference TRBV19 and TRBJ1-5, is DGGITQSPKYLFRKEGQNVTLSCEQNLNHDAMYWYRQDPGQGLRLIYYSQIVNDFQKGDIAEGYSVSREKKESFPLTVTSAQKNPTAFYLCASRVSGGNQPQHFGDGTRLSIL.

The genes are TRBV18 and TRBJ2-1; 10 bases match TRBD2. CDR1 is KGHSH, CDR2 LQKENI, per germline. V gave up 3 bases and J gave up 3 bases; unmatched junction bases: 5. The CDR3 length is 16 residues. DNA for the CDR3: TGTGCCAGCTCACCCACGACTAGCGGGTACTACAATGAGCAGTTCTTC. As protein: CASSPTTSGYYNEQFF.

The chain combines TRBV18 with TRBJ1-1; tentative D call: TRBD1 (6 bases). Trimming took 2 bases from V and 1 from J, leaving 14 bases between them. The CDR3 extends over 16 amino acids. The germline CDR1 and CDR2 sequences are KGHSH and LQKENI. The CDR3 loop is CASSPSRGRGNTEAFF. The DNA for the CDR3 is TGTGCCAGCTCACCATCGCGGGGGCGCGGGAACACTGAAGCTTTCTTT.

The chain links TRBV10-3 to TRBJ2-7; D unclear. CDR3 length: 13 amino acids. Between the trimmed V and J ends, which lost 10 bases and 0 bases, there was a span of 13 bases. The germline V gene has CDR1 ENHRY and CDR2 SYGVKD. The CDR3 DNA is TGTGCCAGCTGCAGCGAAACCTCCTACGAGCAGTACTTC. Its protein is CASCSETSYEQYF.

A word on this clone: Mismatch with germline at one junction end may stem from a read error. The chain uses TRBV6-5 and TRBJ1-4; D not certain. The germline CDR1 and CDR2 sequences are MNHEY and SVGAGI. The CDR3 contains 14 residues. CDR3 in amino acids: CASSYTESNDKLFF. CDR3 DNA sequence: TGTGCCAGCAGTTACACAGAATCGAATGATAAACTGTTTTTT.

V usage is TRBV30 and J usage is TRBJ1-2, with D unclear. CDR1 is GTSNPN, CDR2 SVGIG, per germline (reference sequence). V was shortened by 1 base and J by 5 bases, with 8 bases between the two germline ends. CDR3 length: 12 amino acids. CDR3 amino acids: CAWSASQYGYTF. DNA for the CDR3: TGTGCCTGGAGTGCCTCACAGTATGGCTACACCTTC.

V and J are TRBV4-1 and TRBJ1-4; D is uncertain. CDR1 and CDR2 (germline): MGHRA, YSYEKL. The V end lost 0 bases, the J end lost 7 bases, and 15 bases lay between the germline ends. The CDR3 totals 16 residues. The CDR3, as DNA: TGCGCCAGCAGCCAAGATGGTGGCAGAACGCTTGAAAAACTGTTTTTT. Translation: CASSQDGGRTLEKLFF.